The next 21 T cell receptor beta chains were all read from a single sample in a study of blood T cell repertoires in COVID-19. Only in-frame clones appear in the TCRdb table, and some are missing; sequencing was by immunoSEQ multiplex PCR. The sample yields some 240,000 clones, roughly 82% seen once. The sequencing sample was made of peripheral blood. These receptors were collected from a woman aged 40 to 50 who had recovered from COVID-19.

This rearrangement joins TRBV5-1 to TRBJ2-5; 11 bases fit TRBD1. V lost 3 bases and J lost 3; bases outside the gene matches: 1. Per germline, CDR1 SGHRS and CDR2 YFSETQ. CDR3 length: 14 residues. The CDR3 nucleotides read TGCGCCAGCAGCTGGGGACAGGGGGAAGAGACCCAGTACTTC. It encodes CASSWGQGEETQYF.

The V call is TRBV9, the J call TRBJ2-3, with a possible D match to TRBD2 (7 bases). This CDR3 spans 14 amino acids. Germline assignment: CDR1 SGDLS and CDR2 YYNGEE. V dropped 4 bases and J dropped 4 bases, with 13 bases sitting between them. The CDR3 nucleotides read TGTGCCAGCAGCATGGCCGGGGGGCCAGATACGCAGTATTTT. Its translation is CASSMAGGPDTQYF.

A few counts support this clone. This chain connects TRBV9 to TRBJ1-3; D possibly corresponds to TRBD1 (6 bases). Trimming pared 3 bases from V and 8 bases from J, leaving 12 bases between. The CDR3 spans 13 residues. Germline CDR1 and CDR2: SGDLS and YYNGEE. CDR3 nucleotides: TGTGCCAGCAGCGAAGGCAGGGGTTACACCATATATTTT. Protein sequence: CASSEGRGYTIYF.

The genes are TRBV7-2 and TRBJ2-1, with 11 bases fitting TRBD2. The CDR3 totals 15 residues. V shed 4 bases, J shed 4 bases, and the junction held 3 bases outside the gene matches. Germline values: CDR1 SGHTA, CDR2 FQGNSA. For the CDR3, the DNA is TGTGCCAGCAGCTCTAGCGGGGGGCCGTACAATGAGCAGTTCTTC. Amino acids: CASSSSGGPYNEQFF.

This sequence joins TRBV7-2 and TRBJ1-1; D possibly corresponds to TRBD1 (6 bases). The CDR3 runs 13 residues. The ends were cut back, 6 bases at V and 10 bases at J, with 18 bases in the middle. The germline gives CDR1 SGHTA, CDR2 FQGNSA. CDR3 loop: CASSLTTGGVAFF. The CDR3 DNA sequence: TGTGCCAGCAGTCTCACCACGGGGGGCGTAGCTTTCTTT.

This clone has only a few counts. The CDR3 spells CASSLAEVANTGELFF. DNA of the CDR3: TGTGCCAGCAGCTTGGCAGAAGTCGCGAACACCGGGGAGCTGTTTTTT. The rearrangement links TRBV5-4 to TRBJ2-2, with no clear D. Germline V gives CDR1 SGHNT, CDR2 YYREEE (reference sequence). Trimming pared 0 bases from V and 0 bases from J, leaving 9 bases between. This CDR3 is built from 16 residues.

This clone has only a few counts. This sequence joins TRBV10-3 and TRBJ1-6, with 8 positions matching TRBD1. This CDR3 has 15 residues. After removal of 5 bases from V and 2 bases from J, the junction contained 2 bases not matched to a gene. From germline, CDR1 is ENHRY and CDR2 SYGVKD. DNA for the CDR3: TGTGCCATCAGTTGGGACAGGACCTATAATTCACCCCTCCACTTT. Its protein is CAISWDRTYNSPLHF.

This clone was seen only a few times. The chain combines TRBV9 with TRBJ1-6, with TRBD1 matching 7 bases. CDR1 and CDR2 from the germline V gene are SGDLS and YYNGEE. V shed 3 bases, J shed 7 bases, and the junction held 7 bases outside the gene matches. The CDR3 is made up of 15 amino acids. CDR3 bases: TGTGCCAGCAGCGCGGACAGGCGGGGCAATTCACCCCTCCACTTT. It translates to CASSADRRGNSPLHF.

Written as DNA, the CDR3 is TGCGCCAGCAGCCCTTTGGGGGCTTATGGCTACACCTTC. It codes for CASSPLGAYGYTF. The chain joins TRBV4-1 to TRBJ1-2, with D possibly TRBD1 on 6 matching bases. Germline loops: CDR1 MGHRA, CDR2 YSYEKL. This CDR3 spans 13 amino acids. V was pared by 4 bases and J by 5 bases, with 11 bases between.

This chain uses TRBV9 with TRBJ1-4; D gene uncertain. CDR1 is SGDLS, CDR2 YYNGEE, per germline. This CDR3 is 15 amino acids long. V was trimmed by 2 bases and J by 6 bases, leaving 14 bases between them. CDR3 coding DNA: TGTGCCAGCAGCGTGAGACCGGAGGGTTATGAAAAACTGTTTTTT. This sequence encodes CASSVRPEGYEKLFF.

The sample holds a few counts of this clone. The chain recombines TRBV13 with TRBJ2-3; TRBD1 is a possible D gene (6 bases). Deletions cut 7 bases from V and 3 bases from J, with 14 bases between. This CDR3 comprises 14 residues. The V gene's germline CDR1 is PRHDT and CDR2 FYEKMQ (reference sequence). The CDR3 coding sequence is TGTGCCAGCAAACCAGACAGGAGGACAGATACGCAGTATTTT. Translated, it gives CASKPDRRTDTQYF.

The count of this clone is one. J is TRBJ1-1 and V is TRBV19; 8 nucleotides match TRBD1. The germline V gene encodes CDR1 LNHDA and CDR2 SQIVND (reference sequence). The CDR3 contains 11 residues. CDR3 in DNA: TGTGGAACAGGGGGGCACACTGAAGCTTTCTTT. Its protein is CGTGGHTEAFF.

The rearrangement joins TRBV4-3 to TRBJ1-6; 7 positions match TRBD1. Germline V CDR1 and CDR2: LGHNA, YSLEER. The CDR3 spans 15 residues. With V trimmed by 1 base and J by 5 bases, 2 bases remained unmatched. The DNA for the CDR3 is TGCGCCAGCAGCCAAGGACAGGGTAATAATTCACCCCTCCACTTT. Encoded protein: CASSQGQGNNSPLHF.

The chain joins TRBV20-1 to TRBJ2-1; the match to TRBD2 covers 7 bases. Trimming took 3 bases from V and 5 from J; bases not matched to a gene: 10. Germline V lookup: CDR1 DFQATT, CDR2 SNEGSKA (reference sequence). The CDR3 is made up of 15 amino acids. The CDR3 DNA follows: TGCAGTGCTAGTGGATGGGACTACAACCACAATGAGCAGTTCTTC. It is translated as CSASGWDYNHNEQFF.

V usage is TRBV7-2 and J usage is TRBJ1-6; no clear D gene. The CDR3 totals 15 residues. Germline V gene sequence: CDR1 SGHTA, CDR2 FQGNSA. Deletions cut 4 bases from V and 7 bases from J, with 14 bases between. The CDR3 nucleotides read TGTGCCAGCAGCTCTACCACCATCTTAAATTCACCCCTCCACTTT. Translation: CASSSTTILNSPLHF.

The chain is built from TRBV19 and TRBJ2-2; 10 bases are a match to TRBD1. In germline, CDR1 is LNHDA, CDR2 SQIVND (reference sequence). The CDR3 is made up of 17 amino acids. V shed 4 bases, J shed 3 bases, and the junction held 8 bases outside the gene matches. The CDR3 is CASSKFLGTGDTGELFF. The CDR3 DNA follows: TGTGCCAGTAGTAAGTTCCTCGGGACAGGGGACACCGGGGAGCTGTTTTTT.

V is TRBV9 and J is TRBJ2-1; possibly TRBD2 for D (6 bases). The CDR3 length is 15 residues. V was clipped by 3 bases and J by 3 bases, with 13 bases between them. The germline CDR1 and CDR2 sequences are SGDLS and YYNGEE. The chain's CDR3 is CASSAQGGNYNEQFF. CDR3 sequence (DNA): TGTGCCAGCAGCGCGCAGGGAGGTAACTACAATGAGCAGTTCTTC.

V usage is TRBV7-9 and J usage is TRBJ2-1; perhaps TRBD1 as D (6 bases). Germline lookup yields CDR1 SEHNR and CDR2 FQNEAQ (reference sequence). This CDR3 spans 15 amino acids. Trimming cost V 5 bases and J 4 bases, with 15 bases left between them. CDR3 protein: CASSLPGTTYNEQFF. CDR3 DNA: TGTGCCAGCAGCCTCCCCGGGACAACATACAATGAGCAGTTCTTC.

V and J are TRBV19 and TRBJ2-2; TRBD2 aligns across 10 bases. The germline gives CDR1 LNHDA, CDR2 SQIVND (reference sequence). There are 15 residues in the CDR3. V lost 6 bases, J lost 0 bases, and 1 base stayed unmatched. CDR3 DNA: TGTGCCAGTAGGCTAGCGGGAGCGAACACCGGGGAGCTGTTTTTT. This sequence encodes CASRLAGANTGELFF.

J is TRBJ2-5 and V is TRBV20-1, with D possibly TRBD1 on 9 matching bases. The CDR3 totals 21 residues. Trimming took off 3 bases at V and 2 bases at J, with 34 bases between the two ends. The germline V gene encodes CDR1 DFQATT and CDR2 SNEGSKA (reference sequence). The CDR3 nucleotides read TGCAGTGCTAGTTGGGACAGGGACCTCCTGGGACTAGTATTAGGGCAAGAGACCCAGTACTTC. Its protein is CSASWDRDLLGLVLGQETQYF.

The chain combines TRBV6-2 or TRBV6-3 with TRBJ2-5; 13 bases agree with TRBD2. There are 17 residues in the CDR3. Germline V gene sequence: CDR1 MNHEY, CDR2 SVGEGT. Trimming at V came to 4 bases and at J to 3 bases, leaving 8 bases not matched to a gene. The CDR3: CASSSGWTSGGEETQYF. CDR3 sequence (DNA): TGTGCCAGCAGTTCGGGTTGGACTAGCGGGGGCGAAGAGACCCAGTACTTC.